The 30 T cell receptor beta chains below were found in one sample sequenced in a study of blood T cell repertoires in COVID-19. Produced via immunoSEQ multiplex PCR; TCRdb's table is partial and in-frame only. The sample has 210,000 or so clones, around four fifths seen once. The sequenced sample consisted of peripheral blood. These receptors all come from a man in his forties or fifties with active or convalescent COVID-19.

The rearrangement links TRBV5-1 to TRBJ1-2; TRBD1 is a possible D gene (6 bases). The V gene's germline CDR1 is SGHRS and CDR2 YFSETQ. The CDR3 covers 13 residues. V was pared by 2 bases and J by 6 bases, with 11 bases between. In DNA form, the CDR3 reads TGCGCCAGCAGCTTAGAAACAGGGAATGGCTACACCTTC. Residues: CASSLETGNGYTF.

This sequence joins TRBV28 and TRBJ2-1; 7 positions match TRBD2. Germline V gene sequence: CDR1 MDHEN, CDR2 SYDVKM. Unmatched junction bases numbered 10, after V lost 6 bases and J lost 2 bases. CDR3 length: 16 amino acids. CDR3 amino acids: CASSSDWGGAYNEQFF. CDR3 bases: TGTGCCAGCAGCTCGGACTGGGGGGGAGCCTACAATGAGCAGTTCTTC.

This clone was counted once. The sample carries other DNA sequences with the same CDR3. The chain recombines TRBV6-1 with TRBJ1-3; maybe TRBD1 (6 bases). The V gene lost 1 base and the J gene lost 2 bases, with 6 bases spanning the gap. The CDR3 is 14 residues long. CDR1 is MNHNS, CDR2 SASEGT, per germline. In nucleotides, the CDR3 is TGTGCCAGCAGTGAAGGGGGGCCTGGAAACACCATATATTTT. Translation: CASSEGGPGNTIYF.

Details on this clone: This CDR3 is also generated by other DNA sequences in the sample. The J gene is TRBJ1-5, the V gene TRBV27; D is unclear. V was pared by 4 bases and J by 6 bases, with 7 bases between. The germline V gene has CDR1 MNHEY and CDR2 SMNVEV (reference sequence). The CDR3 spans 12 residues. Here the CDR3 reads CASSSRGQPQHF. DNA of the CDR3: TGTGCCAGCAGTTCACGAGGTCAGCCCCAGCATTTT.

With respect to this clone: This same CDR3 is encoded by further DNA sequences in the sample. The chain employs TRBV19 and TRBJ1-1, with a weak D call TRBD1 (5 bases). The CDR3 contains 13 residues. V was clipped by 0 bases and J by 8 bases, with 10 bases between them. Germline CDR1 is LNHDA and CDR2 is SQIVND (reference sequence). CDR3 amino acids: CASSIDRGTEAFF. CDR3 sequence (DNA): TGTGCCAGTAGTATAGATCGGGGGACCGAAGCTTTCTTT.

The chain combines TRBV29-1 with TRBJ2-1; 7 bases are a match to TRBD1. This CDR3 is built from 15 residues. The V gene's germline CDR1 is SQVTM and CDR2 ANQGSEA. V shed 6 bases and J 7 bases; nucleotides not matched to a gene: 15. CDR3 nucleotide sequence: TGCAGCGTCCACAAGACAGGGTACGGTCGAAATGAGCAGTTCTTC. It translates to CSVHKTGYGRNEQFF.

V is TRBV27 and J is TRBJ1-1, with unresolved D. Germline CDR1 MNHEY, CDR2 SMNVEV (reference sequence). The CDR3 is 13 residues long. Trimming stripped 5 bases from V and 11 bases from J, with 18 bases between. CDR3 DNA: TGTGCCAGCAGTCCGAGGGAGACTAGGGTGGCTTTCTTT. This sequence encodes CASSPRETRVAFF.

The gene calls are TRBV24-1 and TRBJ1-1; D remains unclear. V was clipped by 2 bases and J by 0 bases, with 12 bases between them. The CDR3 loop spans 16 amino acids. Germline assignment: CDR1 KGHDR and CDR2 SFDVKD. The CDR3 bases are TGTGCCACCAGTGATTCTTTCGCAGGTTTGAACACTGAAGCTTTCTTT. Its translation is CATSDSFAGLNTEAFF.

The chain has TRBV14 and TRBJ1-1; the D is unclear. With 4 bases removed from V and 1 base from J, the gap between germline ends came to 7 bases. The CDR3 covers 13 residues. Per germline, CDR1 SGHDN and CDR2 FVKESK. CDR3 DNA: TGTGCCAGCAGCCCCGGTTCGAACACTGAAGCTTTCTTT. It encodes CASSPGSNTEAFF.

The V and J genes are TRBV9 and TRBJ1-2, with 10 bases aligning to TRBD1. Germline V gives CDR1 SGDLS, CDR2 YYNGEE. V was pared by 3 bases and J by 7 bases, with 6 bases of the junction left unmatched. The CDR3 loop spans 14 amino acids. The CDR3 DNA reads as TGTGCCAGCAGCGGACAGACAGGGGGCCTTGGCTACACCTTC. The encoded protein is CASSGQTGGLGYTF.

This clone has a handful of counts. The CDR3 loop is CASTQSVGTGNYGYTF. The CDR3 DNA reads as TGTGCCAGTACCCAATCAGTAGGGACAGGAAACTATGGCTACACCTTC. The chain recombines TRBV19 with TRBJ1-2, with 8 bases that match TRBD1. The CDR3 is made up of 16 amino acids. Per the germline V gene, CDR1 is LNHDA and CDR2 is SQIVND (reference sequence). J was trimmed by 2 bases and V by 7 bases; bases with no gene match: 12. The whole variable domain, filled in from reference TRBV19 and TRBJ1-2, reads DGGITQSPKYLFRKEGQNVTLSCEQNLNHDAMYWYRQDPGQGLRLIYYSQIVNDFQKGDIAEGYSVSREKKESFPLTVTSAQKNPTAFYLCASTQSVGTGNYGYTFGSGTRLTVV.

This chain links TRBV5-1 with TRBJ2-7, with TRBD2 matching 7 bases. The CDR3 has 15 amino acids. V lost 0 bases and J lost 5; bases outside the gene matches: 8. Germline V lookup: CDR1 SGHRS, CDR2 YFSETQ. Written as DNA, the CDR3 is TGCGCCAGCAGCTTGGCTGCAGGGACTACAAACGAGCAGTACTTC. Its translation: CASSLAAGTTNEQYF.

This chain joins TRBV7-2 and TRBJ2-5; 14 bases are shared with TRBD2. CDR1 SGHTA and CDR2 FQGNSA come from the germline V gene. The CDR3 extends over 17 amino acids. Trimming took 4 bases from V and 5 from J; bases not matched to a gene: 9. The CDR3 DNA is TGTGCCAGCAGCTCGGGACTAGCGGGGGCCGCCGGGGAGACCCAGTACTTC. Encoded protein: CASSSGLAGAAGETQYF.

The J gene is TRBJ2-1, the V gene TRBV5-4; a weak D match, TRBD1 (5 bases). CDR1 SGHNT and CDR2 YYREEE come from the germline V gene (reference sequence). There are 12 residues in the CDR3. The V end was cut by 2 bases, the J end by 7 bases, with 7 bases between. CDR3 coding DNA: TGTGCCAGCAGCTTAAACAGGAATGAGCAGTTCTTC. The encoded protein is CASSLNRNEQFF.

The chain links TRBV10-3 to TRBJ1-1, with TRBD1 matching 9 bases. Trimming took 10 bases from V and 5 from J; bases not matched to a gene: 8. The CDR3 sequence is 13 residues long. Germline values: CDR1 ENHRY, CDR2 SYGVKD. The CDR3 loop is CATRTGAETEAFF. CDR3 DNA: TGTGCCACTCGGACAGGGGCAGAGACTGAAGCTTTCTTT.

V is TRBV7-9 and J is TRBJ1-6; D remains ambiguous. Germline CDR1 is SEHNR and CDR2 is FQNEAQ (reference sequence). The CDR3 covers 16 residues. V lost 6 bases, J lost 5 bases, and 17 bases lay in between. In DNA, the CDR3 is TGTGCCAGCAGTCCGTCTCAGGTCGCTAATAATTCACCCCTCCACTTT. Translating it yields CASSPSQVANNSPLHF. Full variable domain (remainder filled in from reference TRBV7-9 and TRBJ1-6): DTGVSQNPRHKITKRGQNVTFRCDPISEHNRLYWYRQTLGQGPEFLTYFQNEAQLEKSRLLSDRFSAERPKGSFSTLEIQRTEQGDSAMYLCASSPSQVANNSPLHFGNGTRLTVT.

The CDR3 sequence: CASLSTGGGQPQHF. The CDR3 region has the DNA TGTGCCAGCTTATCAACAGGGGGCGGGCAGCCCCAGCATTTT. The gene calls are TRBV2 and TRBJ1-5, with 9 positions matching TRBD1. Germline lookup yields CDR1 SNHLY and CDR2 FYNNEI. V trimming: 8 bases; J trimming: 7 bases; junction bases outside the gene matches: 9. This CDR3 region has 14 residues.

The chain uses TRBV18 and TRBJ2-5; TRBD1 agrees at 7 bases. The J segment lost 5 bases and the V segment lost 6 bases, leaving 6 bases of the junction unmatched. The germline CDR1 and CDR2 sequences are KGHSH and LQKENI. The CDR3 extends over 13 amino acids. The CDR3 here is CASSNRGRETQYF. CDR3 nucleotides: TGTGCCAGCTCCAACAGGGGAAGGGAGACCCAGTACTTC. Combining the CDR3 with reference TRBV18 and TRBJ2-5 gives the whole variable domain NAGVMQNPRHLVRRRGQEARLRCSPMKGHSHVYWYRQLPEEGLKFMVYLQKENIIDESGMPKERFSAEFPKEGPSILRIQQVVRGDSAAYFCASSNRGRETQYFGPGTRLLVL.

This chain links TRBV28 with TRBJ2-3; TRBD2 is a possible D gene (5 bases). Germline CDR1 is MDHEN and CDR2 is SYDVKM. V was cut by 4 bases and J by 3 bases, with 14 bases left in between. The CDR3 loop spans 15 amino acids. The chain's CDR3 is CASSWGRRLTDTQYF. The CDR3 bases are TGTGCCAGCAGTTGGGGTAGGAGGCTAACAGATACGCAGTATTTT. Combining the CDR3 with reference TRBV28 and TRBJ2-3 gives the whole variable domain DVKVTQSSRYLVKRTGEKVFLECVQDMDHENMFWYRQDPGLGLRLIYFSYDVKMKEKGDIPEGYSVSREKKERFSLILESASTNQTSMYLCASSWGRRLTDTQYFGPGTRLTVL.

The chain has TRBV24-1 and TRBJ2-1, with D possibly TRBD2 on 6 matching bases. Germline loops: CDR1 KGHDR, CDR2 SFDVKD. The CDR3 length is 13 residues. The germline V and J ends were trimmed by 5 bases and 6 bases, with 10 bases remaining between them. The CDR3, as DNA: TGTGCCACCAGTGGAGGGGAGGTCAATGAGCAGTTCTTC. This translates into CATSGGEVNEQFF.

CDR3 protein: CASSFGGAGEKLFF. Written as DNA, the CDR3 is TGTGCCAGTAGTTTCGGGGGGGCAGGTGAAAAACTGTTTTTT. V is TRBV19 and J is TRBJ1-4, with TRBD1 as a possible D gene (6 bases). The CDR3 is 14 residues long. Looked up from germline, CDR1 is LNHDA and CDR2 is SQIVND (reference sequence). Trimming left V 5 bases short and J 7 bases short, with 14 bases between.

V is TRBV7-2 and J is TRBJ2-1, with 7 bases that match TRBD1. The CDR3 extends over 14 amino acids. CDR1 is SGHTA and CDR2 is FQGNSA in the germline V gene. J lost 4 bases, V lost 5 bases, and 5 bases had no gene match. DNA for the CDR3: TGTGCCAGCAGCCCCGGGACAGAGTACAATGAGCAGTTCTTC. Residues: CASSPGTEYNEQFF.

This clone was detected only a few times. The chain is built from TRBV7-9 and TRBJ2-1, with D possibly matching TRBD2 (5 bases). The germline V gene encodes CDR1 SEHNR and CDR2 FQNEAQ (reference sequence). V lost 3 bases, J lost 4 bases, and 10 bases lay in between. This CDR3 spans 14 amino acids. The CDR3 is CASSFEGGYNEQFF. CDR3 in DNA: TGTGCCAGCAGCTTTGAGGGCGGTTACAATGAGCAGTTCTTC.

The CDR3 sequence: CASSEAGGTSYEQYF. CDR3 nucleotides: TGCGCCAGCAGTGAAGCGGGGGGAACGTCCTACGAGCAGTACTTC. V gene TRBV10-1 combines with J gene TRBJ2-7; 9 bases match TRBD2. Germline values: CDR1 WNHNN, CDR2 SYGVQD (reference sequence). The V and J ends lost 3 bases and 1 base, in that order; junction bases with no gene match: 4. The CDR3 totals 15 residues.

The chain links TRBV2 to TRBJ2-4; D is perhaps TRBD2 (6 bases). The CDR3 consists of 14 residues. V lost 5 bases and J lost 5, with 13 bases in between. Germline CDR1 reads SNHLY; CDR2 reads FYNNEI. The CDR3, as DNA: TGTGCCAGCAGTCTCCGGGACTCCGAAAACATTCAGTACTTC. Translation gives CASSLRDSENIQYF.

This chain joins TRBV7-5 and TRBJ2-1; TRBD2 reflects the table's D call only, with no check against the DNA. TRBV7-5 is termed a pseudogene. The CDR3 extends over 10 amino acids. DNA of the CDR3: TGTGCCAGAAGCCCACCCCGAGCGTTCTTC. Amino acids: CARSPPRAFF.

This rearrangement joins TRBV6-5 to TRBJ1-1, with 7 bases matching TRBD1. Germline V gene data show CDR1 as MNHEY and CDR2 as SVGAGI. V shed 6 bases and J 9 bases; nucleotides not matched to a gene: 10. The CDR3 length is 13 residues. The CDR3 here is CASRLDRVGQAFF. CDR3 DNA: TGTGCCAGCAGGTTAGACAGGGTAGGGCAAGCTTTCTTT.

V usage is TRBV30 and J usage is TRBJ2-7; 7 nucleotides line up with TRBD2. This CDR3 region has 14 residues. With 4 bases clipped from V and 0 bases from J, the junction kept 6 bases outside the gene matches. Germline V gene lookup returns CDR1 GTSNPN and CDR2 SVGIG (reference sequence). This CDR3 is CAWKAGPSSYEQYF. The CDR3 nucleotides read TGTGCCTGGAAAGCGGGACCTAGCTCCTACGAGCAGTACTTC.

The V and J genes are TRBV7-9 and TRBJ1-1; D gene unclear. V lost 5 bases and J lost 2, with 15 bases in between. The CDR3 has 15 amino acids. The germline V gene encodes CDR1 SEHNR and CDR2 FQNEAQ (reference sequence). CDR3: CASSPPTRFNTEAFF. Here the CDR3 DNA reads TGTGCCAGCAGCCCCCCTACGAGGTTTAACACTGAAGCTTTCTTT. Variable domain in full (rest from reference TRBV7-9 and TRBJ1-1): DTGVSQNPRHKITKRGQNVTFRCDPISEHNRLYWYRQTLGQGPEFLTYFQNEAQLEKSRLLSDRFSAERPKGSFSTLEIQRTEQGDSAMYLCASSPPTRFNTEAFFGQGTRLTVV.

This chain joins TRBV4-1 and TRBJ2-2; 8 bases map to TRBD2. Germline assignment: CDR1 MGHRA and CDR2 YSYEKL. The CDR3 is made up of 17 amino acids. V shed 1 base and J 4 bases; nucleotides not matched to a gene: 8. CDR3 nucleotide sequence: TGCGCCAGCAGCCAAGGCTTAGCGGGGCGGTCCACCGGGGAGCTGTTTTTT. Its protein product is CASSQGLAGRSTGELFF.